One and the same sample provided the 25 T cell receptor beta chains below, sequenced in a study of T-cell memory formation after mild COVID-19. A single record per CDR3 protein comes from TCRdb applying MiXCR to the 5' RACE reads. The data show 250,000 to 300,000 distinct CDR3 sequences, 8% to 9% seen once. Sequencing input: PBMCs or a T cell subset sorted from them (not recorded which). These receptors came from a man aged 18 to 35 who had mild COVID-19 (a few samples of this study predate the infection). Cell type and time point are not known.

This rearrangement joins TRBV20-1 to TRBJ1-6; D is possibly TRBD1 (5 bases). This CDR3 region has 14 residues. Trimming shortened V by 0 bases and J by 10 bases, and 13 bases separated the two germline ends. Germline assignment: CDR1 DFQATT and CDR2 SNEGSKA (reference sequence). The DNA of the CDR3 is TGCAGTGCTAGAGACGGCAGGGAGGTGTCACCCCTCCACTTT. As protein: CSARDGREVSPLHF.

CDR3 sequence reads: CSVDGLDSYNEQFF. The CDR3 DNA sequence: TGCAGCGTTGATGGGCTGGACTCCTACAATGAGCAGTTCTTC. The chain recombines TRBV29-1 with TRBJ2-1; D not certain. The CDR3 length is 14 residues. CDR1 and CDR2 (germline): SQVTM, ANQGSEA. Trimming left V 3 bases short and J 0 bases short, with 9 bases between.

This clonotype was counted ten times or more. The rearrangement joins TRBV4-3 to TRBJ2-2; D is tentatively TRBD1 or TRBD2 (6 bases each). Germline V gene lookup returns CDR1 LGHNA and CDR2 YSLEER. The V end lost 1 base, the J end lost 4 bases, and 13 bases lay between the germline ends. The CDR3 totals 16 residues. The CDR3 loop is CASSQVPRGGTGELFF. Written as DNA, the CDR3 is TGCGCCAGCAGCCAAGTTCCCAGGGGAGGCACCGGGGAGCTGTTTTTT.

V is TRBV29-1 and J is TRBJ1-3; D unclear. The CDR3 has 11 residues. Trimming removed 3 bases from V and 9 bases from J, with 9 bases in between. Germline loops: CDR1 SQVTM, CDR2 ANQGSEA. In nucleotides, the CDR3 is TGCAGCGTTGAGGTGACTGGCACCATATATTTT. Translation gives CSVEVTGTIYF.

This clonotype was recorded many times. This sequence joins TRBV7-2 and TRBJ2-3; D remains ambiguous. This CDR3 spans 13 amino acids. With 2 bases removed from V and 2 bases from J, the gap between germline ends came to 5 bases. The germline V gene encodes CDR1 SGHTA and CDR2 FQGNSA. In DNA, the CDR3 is TGTGCCAGCAGCTTACGGCCCACAGATACGCAGTATTTT. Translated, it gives CASSLRPTDTQYF. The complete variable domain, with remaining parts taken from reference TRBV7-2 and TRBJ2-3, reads GAGVSQSPSNKVTEKGKDVELRCDPISGHTALYWYRQSLGQGLEFLIYFQGNSAPDKSGLPSDRFSAERTGGSVSTLTIQRTQQEDSAVYLCASSLRPTDTQYFGPGTRLTVL.

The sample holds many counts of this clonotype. DNA of the CDR3: TGTGCCAGCAGCACCACGAAGGACAATGAGCAGTTCTTC. It is translated as CASSTTKDNEQFF. V and J are TRBV5-4 and TRBJ2-1; D unclear. The CDR3 extends over 13 amino acids. The V and J ends lost 4 bases and 5 bases respectively, with 10 bases between them. Germline V gives CDR1 SGHNT, CDR2 YYREEE (reference sequence).

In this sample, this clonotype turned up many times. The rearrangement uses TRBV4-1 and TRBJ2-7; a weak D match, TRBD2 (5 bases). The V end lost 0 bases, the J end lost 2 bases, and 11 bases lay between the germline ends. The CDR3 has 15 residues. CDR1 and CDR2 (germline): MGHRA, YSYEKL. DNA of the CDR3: TGCGCCAGCAGCCAAGAAGCAGCGGTCGCCTACGAGCAGTACGTC. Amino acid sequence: CASSQEAAVAYEQYV.

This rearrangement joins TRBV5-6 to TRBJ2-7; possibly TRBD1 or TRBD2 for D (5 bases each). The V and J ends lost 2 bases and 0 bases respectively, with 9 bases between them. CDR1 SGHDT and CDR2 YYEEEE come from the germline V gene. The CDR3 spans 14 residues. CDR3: CASSFWGSSYEQYV. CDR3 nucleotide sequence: TGTGCCAGCAGCTTTTGGGGGAGCTCCTACGAGCAGTACGTC.

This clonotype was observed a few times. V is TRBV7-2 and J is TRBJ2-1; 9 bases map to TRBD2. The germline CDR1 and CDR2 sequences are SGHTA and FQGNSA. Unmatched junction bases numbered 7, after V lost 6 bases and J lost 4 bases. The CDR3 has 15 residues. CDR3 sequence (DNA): TGTGCCAGCAGGGGAGCGGGGGGAGGATACAATGAGCAGTTCTTC. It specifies CASRGAGGGYNEQFF.

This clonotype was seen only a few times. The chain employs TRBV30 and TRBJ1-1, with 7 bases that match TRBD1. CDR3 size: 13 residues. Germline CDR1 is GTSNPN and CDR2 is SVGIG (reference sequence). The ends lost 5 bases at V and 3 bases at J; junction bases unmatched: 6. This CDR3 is CAWATGLDTEAFF. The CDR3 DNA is TGTGCCTGGGCGACAGGGTTGGACACTGAAGCTTTCTTT.

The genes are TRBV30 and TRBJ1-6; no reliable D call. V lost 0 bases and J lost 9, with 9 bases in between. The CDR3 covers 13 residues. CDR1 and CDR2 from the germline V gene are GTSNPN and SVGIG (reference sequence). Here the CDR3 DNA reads TGTGCCTGGAGTGTACGGGAGGTTTCACCCCTCCACTTT. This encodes CAWSVREVSPLHF.

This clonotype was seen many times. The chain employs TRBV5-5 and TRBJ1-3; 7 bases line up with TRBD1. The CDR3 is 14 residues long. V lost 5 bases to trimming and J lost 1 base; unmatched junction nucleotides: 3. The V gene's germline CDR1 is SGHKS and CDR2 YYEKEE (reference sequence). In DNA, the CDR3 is TGTGCCAGCAGGCAGACAGGGTCTGGAAACACCATATATTTT. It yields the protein CASRQTGSGNTIYF.

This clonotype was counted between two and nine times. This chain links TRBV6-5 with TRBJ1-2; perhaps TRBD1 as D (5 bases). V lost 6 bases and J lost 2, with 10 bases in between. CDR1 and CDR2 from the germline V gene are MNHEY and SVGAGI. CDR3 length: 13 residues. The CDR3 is CASRSDSNYGYTF. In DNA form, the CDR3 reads TGTGCCAGCAGGTCCGACAGCAACTATGGCTACACCTTC.

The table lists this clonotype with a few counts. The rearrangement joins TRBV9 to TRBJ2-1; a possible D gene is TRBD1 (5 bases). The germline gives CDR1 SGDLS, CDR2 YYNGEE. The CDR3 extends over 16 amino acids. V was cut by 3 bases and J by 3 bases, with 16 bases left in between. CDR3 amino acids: CASSELDNPYYNEQFF. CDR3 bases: TGTGCCAGCAGCGAATTGGACAACCCGTACTACAATGAGCAGTTCTTC. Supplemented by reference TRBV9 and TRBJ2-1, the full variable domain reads DSGVTQTPKHLITATGQRVTLRCSPRSGDLSVYWYQQSLDQGLQFLIQYYNGEERAKGNILERFSAQQFPDLHSELNLSSLELGDSALYFCASSELDNPYYNEQFFGPGTRLTVL.

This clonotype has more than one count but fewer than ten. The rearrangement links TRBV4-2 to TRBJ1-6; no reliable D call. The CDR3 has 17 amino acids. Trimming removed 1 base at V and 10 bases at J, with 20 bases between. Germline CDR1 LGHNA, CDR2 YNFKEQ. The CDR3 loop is CASSQVVFAAPGSPLHF. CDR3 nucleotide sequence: TGTGCCAGCAGCCAAGTGGTTTTTGCGGCTCCGGGGTCACCCCTCCACTTT.

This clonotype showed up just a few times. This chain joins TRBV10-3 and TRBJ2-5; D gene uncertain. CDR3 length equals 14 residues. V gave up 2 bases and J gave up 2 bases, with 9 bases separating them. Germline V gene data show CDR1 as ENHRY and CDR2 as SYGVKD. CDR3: CAISEGWGQETQYF. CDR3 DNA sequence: TGTGCCATCAGTGAGGGATGGGGACAAGAGACCCAGTACTTC.

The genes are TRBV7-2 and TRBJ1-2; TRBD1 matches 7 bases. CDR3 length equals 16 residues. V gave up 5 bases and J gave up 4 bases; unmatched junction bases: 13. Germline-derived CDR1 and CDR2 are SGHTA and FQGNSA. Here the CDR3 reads CASSLTRDSGVYGYTF. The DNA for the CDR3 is TGTGCCAGCAGCCTCACCCGGGACAGCGGAGTCTATGGCTACACCTTC. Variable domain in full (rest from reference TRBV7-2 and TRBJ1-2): GAGVSQSPSNKVTEKGKDVELRCDPISGHTALYWYRQSLGQGLEFLIYFQGNSAPDKSGLPSDRFSAERTGGSVSTLTIQRTQQEDSAVYLCASSLTRDSGVYGYTFGSGTRLTVV.

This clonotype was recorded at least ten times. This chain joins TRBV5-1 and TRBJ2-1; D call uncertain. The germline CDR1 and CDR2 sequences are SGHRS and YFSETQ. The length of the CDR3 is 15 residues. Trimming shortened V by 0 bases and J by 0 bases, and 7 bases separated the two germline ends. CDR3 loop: CASSLGGFSYNEQFF. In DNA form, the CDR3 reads TGCGCCAGCAGCTTGGGGGGTTTCTCCTACAATGAGCAGTTCTTC.

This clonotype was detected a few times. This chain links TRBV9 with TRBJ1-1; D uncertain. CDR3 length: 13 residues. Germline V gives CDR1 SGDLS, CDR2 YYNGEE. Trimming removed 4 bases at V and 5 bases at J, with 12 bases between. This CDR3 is CASSFWRDTEAFF. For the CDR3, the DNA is TGTGCCAGCAGCTTTTGGAGGGATACTGAAGCTTTCTTT.

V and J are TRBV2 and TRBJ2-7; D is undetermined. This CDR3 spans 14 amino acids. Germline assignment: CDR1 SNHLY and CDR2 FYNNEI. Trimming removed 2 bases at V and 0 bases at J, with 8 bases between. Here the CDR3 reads CASSESGSSYEQYV. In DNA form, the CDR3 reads TGTGCCAGCAGTGAATCTGGGTCCTCCTACGAGCAGTACGTC.

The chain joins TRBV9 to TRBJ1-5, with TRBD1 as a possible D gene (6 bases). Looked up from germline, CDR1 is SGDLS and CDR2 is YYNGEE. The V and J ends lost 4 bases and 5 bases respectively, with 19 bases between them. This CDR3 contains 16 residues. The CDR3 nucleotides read TGTGCCAGCAGCCCAGCAGGAAGGGGGGGGGATCAGCCCCAGCATTTT. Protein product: CASSPAGRGGDQPQHF.

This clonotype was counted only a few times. CDR3 residues: CASTARDDYGYTF. The CDR3, as DNA: TGTGCCAGCACTGCCAGAGACGACTATGGCTACACCTTC. The chain is built from TRBV12-3 or TRBV12-4 and TRBJ1-2, with D unclear. CDR3 length: 13 residues. V dropped 7 bases and J dropped 3 bases, with 12 bases sitting between them.

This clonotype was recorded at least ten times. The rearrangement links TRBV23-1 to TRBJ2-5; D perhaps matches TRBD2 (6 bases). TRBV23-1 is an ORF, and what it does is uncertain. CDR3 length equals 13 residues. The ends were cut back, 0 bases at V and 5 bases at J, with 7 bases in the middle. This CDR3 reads CASSQSAGETQYF. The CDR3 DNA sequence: TGCGCCAGCAGTCAATCGGCGGGGGAGACCCAGTACTTC.

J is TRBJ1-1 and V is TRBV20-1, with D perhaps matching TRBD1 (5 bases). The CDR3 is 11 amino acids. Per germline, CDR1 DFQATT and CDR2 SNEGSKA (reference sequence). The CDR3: CSAEGFGEAFF. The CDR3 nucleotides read TGCAGCGCGGAGGGGTTTGGTGAAGCTTTCTTT.

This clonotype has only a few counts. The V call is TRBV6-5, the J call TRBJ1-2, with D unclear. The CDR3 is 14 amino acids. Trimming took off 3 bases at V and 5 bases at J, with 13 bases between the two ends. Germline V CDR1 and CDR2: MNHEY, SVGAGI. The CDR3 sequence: CASSYTGYRYGYTF. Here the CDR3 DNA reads TGTGCCAGCAGTTATACGGGGTATAGGTATGGCTACACCTTC.